The clone carrying this T cell receptor (delta chain) has more than one count but fewer than ten. Its antigen is still unknown. Extracted RNA was reverse transcribed into cDNA. The CDR3 regions were amplified by multiplex PCR from V-gene primers to a constant-region primer. TCRdb re-called clones from the multiplex PCR reads using CATT. The sample includes around 60,000 delta-chain clones, about 15% of them seen just once. In germline, CDR1 is TSWWSYY, CDR2 QGS. CDR3 length equals 21 residues. Trimming took 2 bases from V and 0 from J, leaving 28 bases between them. The sample belongs to a study of Vδ1+ human thymocytes. The sorted cells were CD3+ Vdelta1+ Vdelta2- thymocytes from alphabeta-depleted thymus. Vdelta1+ thymocyte sorts reached between 98% and 99.6% purity. Overall study findings and caveats: Highly polyclonal TRG and TRD repertoires with Gaussian CDR3 length distributions appeared in thymus. Thymic delta-chain repertoires held roughly 19% Vdelta2 sequences and few Vdelta3, despite high sort purity. Bulk data may be misread because of unexpected Vdelta2 sequences.

Sequenced sample: Vdelta1+ gamma-delta thymocytes from the thymus. The subset was: FACS-sorted CD3+ TCRalphabeta- TCRVdelta1+ TCRVdelta2- thymocytes. The source is a girl under three years old who had congenital heart surgery. The V gene is TRDV1, the J gene TRDJ1; D is possibly TRDD3 (6 bases). CDR3 nucleotides: TGTGCTCTTGGGGAAGTTTCGACCTCCGGCGCATACTGGGAATACACCGATAAACTCATCTTT. Translated: CALGEVSTSGAYWEYTDKLIF.